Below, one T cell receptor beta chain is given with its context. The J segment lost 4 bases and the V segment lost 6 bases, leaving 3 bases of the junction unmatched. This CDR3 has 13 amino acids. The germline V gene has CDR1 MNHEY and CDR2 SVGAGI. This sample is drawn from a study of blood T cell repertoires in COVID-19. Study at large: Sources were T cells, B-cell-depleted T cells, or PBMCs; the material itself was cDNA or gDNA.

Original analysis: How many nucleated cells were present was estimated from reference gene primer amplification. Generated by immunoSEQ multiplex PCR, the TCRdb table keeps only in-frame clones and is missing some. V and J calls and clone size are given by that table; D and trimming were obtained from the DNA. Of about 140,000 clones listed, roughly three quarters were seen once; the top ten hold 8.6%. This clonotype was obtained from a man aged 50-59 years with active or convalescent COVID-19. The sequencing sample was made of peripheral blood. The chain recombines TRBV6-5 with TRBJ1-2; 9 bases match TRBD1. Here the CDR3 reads CASRDRGGYGYTF. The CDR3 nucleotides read TGTGCCAGCAGGGACAGGGGAGGCTATGGCTACACCTTC.